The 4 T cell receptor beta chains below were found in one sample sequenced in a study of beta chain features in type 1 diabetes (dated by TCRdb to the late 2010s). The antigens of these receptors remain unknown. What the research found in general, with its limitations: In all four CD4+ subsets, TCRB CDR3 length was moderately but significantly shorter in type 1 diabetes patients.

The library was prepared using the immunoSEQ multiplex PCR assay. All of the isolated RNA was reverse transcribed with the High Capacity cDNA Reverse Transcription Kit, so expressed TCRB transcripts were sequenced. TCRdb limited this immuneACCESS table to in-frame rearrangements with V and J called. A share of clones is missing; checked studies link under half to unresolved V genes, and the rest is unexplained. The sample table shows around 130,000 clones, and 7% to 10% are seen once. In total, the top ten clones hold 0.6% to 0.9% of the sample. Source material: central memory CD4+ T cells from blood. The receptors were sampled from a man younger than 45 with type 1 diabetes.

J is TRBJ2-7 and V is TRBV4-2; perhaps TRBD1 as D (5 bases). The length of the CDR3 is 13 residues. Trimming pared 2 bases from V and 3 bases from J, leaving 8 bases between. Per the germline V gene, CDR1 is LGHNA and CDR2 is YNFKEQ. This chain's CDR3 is CASSQRGYYEQYF. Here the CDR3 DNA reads TGTGCCAGCAGCCAAAGGGGTTACTACGAGCAGTACTTC.

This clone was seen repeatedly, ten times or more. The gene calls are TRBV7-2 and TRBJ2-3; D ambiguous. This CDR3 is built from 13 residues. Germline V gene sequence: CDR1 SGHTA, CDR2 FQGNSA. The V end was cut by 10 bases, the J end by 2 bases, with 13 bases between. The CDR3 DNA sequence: TGTGCCACTCAAACTCAAGTCACAGATACGCAGTATTTT. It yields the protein CATQTQVTDTQYF.

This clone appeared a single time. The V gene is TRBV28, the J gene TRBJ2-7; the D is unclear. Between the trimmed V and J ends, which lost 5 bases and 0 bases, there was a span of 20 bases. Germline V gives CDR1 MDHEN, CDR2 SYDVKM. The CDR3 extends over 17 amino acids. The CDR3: CASSPQGVLKTSYEQYF. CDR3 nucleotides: TGTGCCAGCAGTCCTCAAGGAGTCTTAAAAACCTCCTACGAGCAGTACTTC. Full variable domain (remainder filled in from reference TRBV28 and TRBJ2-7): DVKVTQSSRYLVKRTGEKVFLECVQDMDHENMFWYRQDPGLGLRLIYFSYDVKMKEKGDIPEGYSVSREKKERFSLILESASTNQTSMYLCASSPQGVLKTSYEQYFGPGTRLTVT.

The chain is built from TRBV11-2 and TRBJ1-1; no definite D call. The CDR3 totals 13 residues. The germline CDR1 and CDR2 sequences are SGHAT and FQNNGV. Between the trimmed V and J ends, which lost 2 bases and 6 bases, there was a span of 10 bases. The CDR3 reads CASSLRGGAEAFF. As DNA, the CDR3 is TGTGCCAGCAGCTTAAGAGGTGGCGCTGAAGCTTTCTTT.